The rows below give T cell receptor beta chains drawn from one sample of a study of cytomegalovirus exposure and HLA in healthy donors. Here immunoSEQ multiplex PCR was the method, and the copy in TCRdb shows in-frame clones only, minus some. Its table records about 160,000 clones. Sequenced: PBMCs. These receptors were obtained from a woman in her sixties or seventies in good health and CMV-seronegative. Each CDR3 is given with its conserved first and last residue. Each record gives: V gene, J gene, D gene, CDR3 protein, CDR3 DNA. The D gene is left open where the match is weak.

v_gene: TRBV6-1; j_gene: TRBJ2-7; d_gene: TRBD2; CDR3aa: CASSEGSGGYTYEQYF; CDR3nt: TGTGCCAGCAGTGAAGGGAGCGGGGGGTATACCTACGAGCAGTACTTC
v_gene: TRBV15; j_gene: TRBJ1-5; d_gene: TRBD1; CDR3aa: CATSRLEGAQPQHF; CDR3nt: TGTGCCACCAGCAGGTTAGAGGGGGCCCAGCCCCAGCATTTT
v_gene: TRBV4-2; j_gene: TRBJ1-2; d_gene: TRBD1; CDR3aa: CASSQVTGGKGYTF; CDR3nt: TGTGCCAGCAGCCAAGTGACAGGGGGGAAAGGCTACACCTTC
v_gene: TRBV15; j_gene: TRBJ1-4; d_gene: NA; CDR3aa: CATSRGQVMNEKLFF; CDR3nt: TGTGCCACCAGCAGAGGACAGGTGATGAATGAAAAACTGTTTTTT
v_gene: TRBV18; j_gene: TRBJ1-1; d_gene: TRBD1; CDR3aa: CASSPGQGADEAFF; CDR3nt: TGTGCCAGCTCACCCGGACAGGGGGCGGATGAAGCTTTCTTT
v_gene: TRBV7-2; j_gene: TRBJ2-1; d_gene: NA; CDR3aa: CASSLGYSGISDEQFF; CDR3nt: TGTGCCAGCAGCTTAGGGTATAGCGGAATTTCGGATGAGCAGTTCTTC
v_gene: TRBV5-1; j_gene: TRBJ2-1; d_gene: NA; CDR3aa: CASSLDGSSSYNEQFF; CDR3nt: TGCGCCAGCAGCTTGGACGGGTCAAGCTCCTACAATGAGCAGTTCTTC
v_gene: TRBV6-1; j_gene: TRBJ2-1; d_gene: NA; CDR3aa: CASTPQGSYNEQFF; CDR3nt: TGTGCCAGCACCCCGCAGGGGTCCTACAATGAGCAGTTCTTC
v_gene: TRBV4-3; j_gene: TRBJ2-2; d_gene: TRBD2; CDR3aa: CASSQELAGGPGELFF; CDR3nt: TGCGCCAGCAGCCAGGAACTAGCGGGGGGGCCCGGGGAGCTGTTTTTT
v_gene: TRBV4-1; j_gene: TRBJ1-1; d_gene: TRBD1; CDR3aa: CASSQRTGTNTEAFF; CDR3nt: TGCGCCAGCAGCCAACGGACAGGGACGAACACTGAAGCTTTCTTT
v_gene: TRBV19; j_gene: TRBJ2-7; d_gene: TRBD2; CDR3aa: CASSPWTSGSPEQYF; CDR3nt: TGTGCCAGTAGTCCCTGGACTAGCGGGAGTCCCGAGCAGTACTTC
v_gene: TRBV20-1; j_gene: TRBJ1-2; d_gene: NA; CDR3aa: CSVGEGYGYTF; CDR3nt: TGCAGTGTAGGGGAGGGCTATGGCTACACCTTC
v_gene: TRBV19; j_gene: TRBJ2-1; d_gene: TRBD1; CDR3aa: CASSIGQGVNEQFF; CDR3nt: TGTGCCAGTAGTATCGGACAGGGGGTAAATGAGCAGTTCTTC
v_gene: TRBV6-6; j_gene: TRBJ1-2; d_gene: TRBD1; CDR3aa: CGAGTGTSGYGYTF; CDR3nt: TGTGGCGCCGGGACAGGGACTAGCGGGTATGGCTACACCTTC
v_gene: TRBV4-1; j_gene: TRBJ1-5; d_gene: TRBD1; CDR3aa: CASSRVEGALDQPQHF; CDR3nt: TGCGCCAGCAGCCGAGTTGAGGGGGCACTGGATCAGCCCCAGCATTTT
v_gene: TRBV5-4; j_gene: TRBJ1-4; d_gene: NA; CDR3aa: CASSSAAGFDEKLFF; CDR3nt: TGTGCCAGCAGCTCGGCGGCGGGCTTTGATGAAAAACTGTTTTTT
v_gene: TRBV11-2; j_gene: TRBJ2-1; d_gene: NA; CDR3aa: CASSATRGYNEQFF; CDR3nt: TGTGCCAGCAGCGCCACGCGGGGCTACAATGAGCAGTTCTTC
v_gene: TRBV5-8; j_gene: TRBJ2-1; d_gene: NA; CDR3aa: CASSPYGSSSYNEQFF; CDR3nt: TGTGCCAGCAGCCCCTACGGGTCCAGCTCCTACAATGAGCAGTTCTTC
v_gene: TRBV28; j_gene: TRBJ1-1; d_gene: NA; CDR3aa: CASIVGGIKNTEAFF; CDR3nt: TGTGCCAGCATCGTCGGGGGGATTAAGAACACTGAAGCTTTCTTT
v_gene: TRBV19; j_gene: TRBJ1-4; d_gene: TRBD1; CDR3aa: CASSTPGTVGGEKLFF; CDR3nt: TGTGCCAGTAGTACCCCTGGGACAGTTGGGGGTGAAAAACTGTTTTTT
v_gene: TRBV13; j_gene: TRBJ1-6; d_gene: NA; CDR3aa: CASSLEAPTGTYNSPLHF; CDR3nt: TGTGCCAGCAGCTTAGAAGCCCCAACAGGGACCTATAATTCACCCCTCCACTTT
v_gene: TRBV5-1; j_gene: TRBJ1-3; d_gene: NA; CDR3aa: CASSYARTFPGNSGNTIYF; CDR3nt: TGCGCCAGCAGCTACGCGAGAACCTTTCCGGGAAACTCTGGAAACACCATATATTTT
v_gene: TRBV2; j_gene: TRBJ1-1; d_gene: NA; CDR3aa: CASTLEQGSNTEAFF; CDR3nt: TGTGCCAGCACCCTAGAACAGGGCTCGAACACTGAAGCTTTCTTT
v_gene: TRBV7-3; j_gene: TRBJ2-2; d_gene: TRBD2; CDR3aa: CASSLTGTSGSGGELFF; CDR3nt: TGTGCCAGCAGCTTAACGGGGACTAGCGGGAGTGGCGGGGAGCTGTTTTTT
v_gene: TRBV18; j_gene: TRBJ1-3; d_gene: NA; CDR3aa: CASSRQSTSSGNTIYF; CDR3nt: TGTGCCAGCTCCCGACAGTCGACGAGCTCTGGAAACACCATATATTTT
v_gene: TRBV7-6; j_gene: TRBJ2-1; d_gene: NA; CDR3aa: CASSFRGSSYNEQFF; CDR3nt: TGTGCCAGCAGCTTCAGGGGTAGCTCCTACAATGAGCAGTTCTTC
v_gene: TRBV14; j_gene: TRBJ2-3; d_gene: NA; CDR3aa: CASSLQASTDTQYF; CDR3nt: TGTGCCAGCAGCCTCCAGGCTAGCACAGATACGCAGTATTTT
v_gene: TRBV10-3; j_gene: TRBJ2-2; d_gene: TRBD2; CDR3aa: CAIRGTGGTGELFF; CDR3nt: TGTGCCATCAGAGGGACGGGAGGGACCGGGGAGCTGTTTTTT
v_gene: TRBV7-6; j_gene: TRBJ2-6; d_gene: TRBD2; CDR3aa: CASSLLSAGGSGANVLTF; CDR3nt: TGTGCCAGCAGCTTACTTTCGGCGGGAGGATCTGGGGCCAACGTCCTGACTTTC
v_gene: TRBV6-6; j_gene: TRBJ2-7; d_gene: NA; CDR3aa: CASSNNYEQYF; CDR3nt: TGTGCCAGCAGTAACAACTACGAGCAGTACTTC
v_gene: TRBV18; j_gene: TRBJ1-5; d_gene: NA; CDR3aa: CASSLQGIQPQHF; CDR3nt: TGTGCCAGCTCACTTCAGGGGATCCAGCCCCAGCATTTT
v_gene: TRBV2; j_gene: TRBJ1-5; d_gene: TRBD1; CDR3aa: CASKITGGDQPQHF; CDR3nt: TGTGCCAGCAAGATCACAGGGGGCGATCAGCCCCAGCATTTT
v_gene: TRBV2; j_gene: TRBJ2-1; d_gene: NA; CDR3aa: CASSRTGVEQFF; CDR3nt: TGTGCCAGCAGCCGAACAGGTGTTGAGCAGTTCTTC
v_gene: TRBV14; j_gene: TRBJ2-1; d_gene: TRBD2; CDR3aa: CASSQNPGGPNEQFF; CDR3nt: TGTGCCAGCAGCCAAAACCCGGGAGGCCCCAATGAGCAGTTCTTC
v_gene: TRBV2; j_gene: TRBJ1-5; d_gene: TRBD1; CDR3aa: CASSGTVLSNQPQHF; CDR3nt: TGTGCCAGCAGCGGGACAGTCCTTAGCAATCAGCCCCAGCATTTT